The source of this T cell receptor (beta chain) is a study of beta chain features in type 1 diabetes. Study-level points and caveats: TCRB CDR3s were moderately but significantly shorter in Type 1 diabetes patients in all four CD4+ subsets.

Sequencing targeted expressed TCRB transcripts, as all isolated RNA had been reverse transcribed. Average reads for naive, central memory and regulatory T cell samples were roughly 3.4 million. The table came from immunoSEQ multiplex PCR; TCRdb's copy has only in-frame clones and leaves some out. The profile shows roughly 260,000 clones, roughly 22% of them singletons. On this clone itself: Its target is unknown.

The sequenced sample consisted of naive CD4+ T cells from blood. This TCR came from a woman aged 40-49 years with type 1 diabetes.

CDR3 amino acids: CASSLTENIQYF. CDR3 DNA sequence: TGTGCCAGCAGTTTGACAGAAAACATTCAGTACTTC. The chain combines TRBV6-1 with TRBJ2-4; D possibly corresponds to TRBD1 (5 bases). The V end lost 5 bases, the J end lost 5 bases, and 7 bases lay between the germline ends. This CDR3 contains 12 residues. Per germline, CDR1 MNHNS and CDR2 SASEGT.